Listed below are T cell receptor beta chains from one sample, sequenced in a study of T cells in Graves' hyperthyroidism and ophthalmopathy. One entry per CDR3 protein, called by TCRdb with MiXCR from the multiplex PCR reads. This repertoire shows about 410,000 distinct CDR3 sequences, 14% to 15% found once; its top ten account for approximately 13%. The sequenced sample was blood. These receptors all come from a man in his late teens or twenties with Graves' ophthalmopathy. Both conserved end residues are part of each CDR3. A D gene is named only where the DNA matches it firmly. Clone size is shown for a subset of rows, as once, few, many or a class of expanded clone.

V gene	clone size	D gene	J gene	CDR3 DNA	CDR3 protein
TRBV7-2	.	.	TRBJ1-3	TGTGCCAGCAGCCCGGGTCTCTCTGGAAACACCATATATTTT	CASSPGLSGNTIYF
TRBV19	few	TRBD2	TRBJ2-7	TGTGCCAGTAGTATAGTTAAGGGGCCACCATGGAGCGGGAGGGGCCACGAGCAGTACTTC	CASSIVKGPPWSGRGHEQYF
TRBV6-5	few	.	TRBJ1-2	TGTGCCAGCAGTTACTGGAGGGGGGGCTACACCTTC	CASSYWRGGYTF
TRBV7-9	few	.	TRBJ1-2	TGTGCCAGCAGCTCTCTTAAGGCGAATGGCTACACCTTC	CASSSLKANGYTF
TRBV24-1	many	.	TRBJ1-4	TGTGCCACCAGTGATGGGGGACTGTTTAATGAAAAACTGTTTTTT	CATSDGGLFNEKLFF
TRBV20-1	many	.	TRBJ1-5	TGCAGTGCTAGAGCCTTGGACAGTTCCAATCAGCCCCAGCATTTT	CSARALDSSNQPQHF
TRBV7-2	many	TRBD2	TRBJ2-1	TGTGCCAGCGGACTAGCGGGCAACAATGAGCAGTTCTTC	CASGLAGNNEQFF
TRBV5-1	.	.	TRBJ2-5	TGCGCCAGCAGCTTGCGGGGGCGCTGGGACCAGTACTTC	CASSLRGRWDQYF
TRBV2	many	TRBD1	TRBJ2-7	TGTGCCAGCAACATTCCACAGGGGGCCAAAAACGAGCAGTACTTC	CASNIPQGAKNEQYF
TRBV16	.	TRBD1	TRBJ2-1	TGTGCCAGCAACCCCTCCTCCGGGACAGGGGGGAATGAGCAGTTCTTC	CASNPSSGTGGNEQFF
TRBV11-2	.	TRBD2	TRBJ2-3	TGTGCCAGCAGCCCCGGGACTAGTCACGTCGATACGCAGTATTTT	CASSPGTSHVDTQYF
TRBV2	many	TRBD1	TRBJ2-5	TGTGCCAGCAGCGCTGACAGGGGGCGCGGGACCCAGTACTTC	CASSADRGRGTQYF
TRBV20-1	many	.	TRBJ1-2	TGCAGTGCTAGTTCAGCCAGGGGCTATGGCTACACCTTC	CSASSARGYGYTF
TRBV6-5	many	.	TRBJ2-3	TGTGCCAGCAGTTACTCAGCCCTGAACACAGATACGCAGTATTTT	CASSYSALNTDTQYF
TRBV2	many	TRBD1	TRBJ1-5	TGTGCCAGCAGGAACCGGGACAGCCGCAATCAGCCCCAGCATTTT	CASRNRDSRNQPQHF
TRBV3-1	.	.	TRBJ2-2	TGTGCCAGCAGTTACAGGGTATCCGGGGAGCTGTTTTTT	CASSYRVSGELFF
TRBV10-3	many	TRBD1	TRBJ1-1	TGTGCCATCAGTAAACAGGGGTCAGCAGATGAAGCTTTCTTT	CAISKQGSADEAFF
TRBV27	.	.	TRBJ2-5	TGTGCCAGCCGCCCAGTGGGTGGGGAGACCCAGTACTTC	CASRPVGGETQYF
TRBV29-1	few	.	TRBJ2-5	TGCAGCGCCCTGGGCAACCAAGAGACCCAGTACTTC	CSALGNQETQYF
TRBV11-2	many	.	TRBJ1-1	TGTGCCAGCAGCGGAGTCACAGGGAGTACTGAAGCTTTCTTT	CASSGVTGSTEAFF
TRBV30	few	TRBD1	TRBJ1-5	TGTGCCTGGGGGGCAGGGGGGTTTCAGCCCCAGCATTTT	CAWGAGGFQPQHF
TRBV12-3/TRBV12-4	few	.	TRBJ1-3	TGTGCCAGCAGGTCTCAGGGCTCCGGAAACACCATATATTTT	CASRSQGSGNTIYF
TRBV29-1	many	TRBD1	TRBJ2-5	TGCAGCGTTGTAAAACCGGGACAGGGGAAAGGAGGGTACCAAGAGACCCAGTACTTC	CSVVKPGQGKGGYQETQYF
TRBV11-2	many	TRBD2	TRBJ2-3	TGTGCCAGCAGCTTAGCACTAGCGGGAACCATGCCAGATACGCAGTATTTT	CASSLALAGTMPDTQYF
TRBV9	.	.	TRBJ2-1	TGTGCCAGCAGCTCCTGGGGCGGGGATGAGCAGTTCTTC	CASSSWGGDEQFF
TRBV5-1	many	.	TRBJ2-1	TGCGCCAGCAGCTGGGGACAAAACAATGAGCAGTTCTTC	CASSWGQNNEQFF
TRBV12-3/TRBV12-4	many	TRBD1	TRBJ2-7	TGTGCCAGCAGCCCCATAGTTTGGACAGGCTCGCGGGAGCAGTACTTC	CASSPIVWTGSREQYF
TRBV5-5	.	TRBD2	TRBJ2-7	TGTGCCAGCAGCTTGTTGCGGGGGGCACCCTACGAGCAGTACTTC	CASSLLRGAPYEQYF
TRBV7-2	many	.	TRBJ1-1	TGTGCCAGCAGCTTAAGTAGGGTGGAAGCTTTCTTT	CASSLSRVEAFF
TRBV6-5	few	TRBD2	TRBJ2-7	TGTGCCAGCAGTTGGACTAGCGGGGGAAGCGACGAGCAGTACTTC	CASSWTSGGSDEQYF
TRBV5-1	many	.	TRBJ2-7	TGCGCCAGCAGCTTGTATATAGGGGCCTACGAGCAGTACTTC	CASSLYIGAYEQYF
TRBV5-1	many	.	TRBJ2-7	TGCGCCAGCAGCTTGTCAGCGGGTGAGGAGATCTTCTACGAGCAGTACTTC	CASSLSAGEEIFYEQYF
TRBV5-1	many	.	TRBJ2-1	TGCGCCAGCAGCTTGGGACGGGGGGCTTACTACAATGAGCAGTTCTTC	CASSLGRGAYYNEQFF
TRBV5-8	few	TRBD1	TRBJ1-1	TGTGCCACTGAGTACAGGGGAACTGAAGCTTTCTTT	CATEYRGTEAFF
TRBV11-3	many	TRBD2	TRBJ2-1	TGTGCCAGCAGCAGAAGCGGGGTCAATGAGCAGTTCTTC	CASSRSGVNEQFF
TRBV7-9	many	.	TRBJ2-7	TGTGCCAGCAGTGACCACAGCTACGAGCAGTACTTC	CASSDHSYEQYF
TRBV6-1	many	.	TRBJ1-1	TGTGCCAGCAGTGAACCTGACAGGTCCCCGAATATAGGGGCTTTCTTT	CASSEPDRSPNIGAFF
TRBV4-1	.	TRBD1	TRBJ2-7	TGCGCCAGCAGCCAGGCATCCGGGACAGACTACGAGCAGTACTTC	CASSQASGTDYEQYF
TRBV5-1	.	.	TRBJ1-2	TGCGCCAGCAGCTTGGTTCAGGGTGGCTACACCTTC	CASSLVQGGYTF
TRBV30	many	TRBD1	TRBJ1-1	TGTGCCTGGAGTGTACTAGGACAGGGGGCCCAAGCTTTCTTT	CAWSVLGQGAQAFF
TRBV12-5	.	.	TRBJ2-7	TGTGCTAGTGCCCCCGGGCCGGGGGCCTCCTACGAGCAGTACTTC	CASAPGPGASYEQYF
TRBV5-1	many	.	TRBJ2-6	TGCGCCAGCAGCCCCACAGCCTCTGGGGCCAACGTCCTGACTTTC	CASSPTASGANVLTF
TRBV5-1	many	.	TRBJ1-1	TGCGCCAGCAGCTTTGAGGGGGGTACTGAAGCTTTCTTT	CASSFEGGTEAFF
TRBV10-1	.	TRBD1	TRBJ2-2	TGCGCCAGCAGTGCTGACAGGGGGTTCACCGGGGAGCTGTTTTTT	CASSADRGFTGELFF
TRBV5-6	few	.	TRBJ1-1	TGTGCCAGCACCAAGGGTCAAGGGGGAACTGAAGCTTTCTTT	CASTKGQGGTEAFF
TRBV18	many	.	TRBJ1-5	TGTGCCAGCTCACCAGGGGTGAATAGCAATCAGCCCCAGCATTTT	CASSPGVNSNQPQHF